A selection of T cell receptor beta chains follows, all from one sample in a study of blood T cell repertoires in COVID-19. Sequencing was performed with immunoSEQ multiplex PCR; in TCRdb, only in-frame clones are kept and a portion is missing. Among under 350,000 clones listed, 80% to 90% were seen once. Sequenced material: PBMCs or T cells enriched from blood (not recorded which). These TCRs come from a woman in her forties with acute COVID-19. Each CDR3 is given with its conserved first and last residue.

V gene,J gene,CDR3 protein
TRBV9,TRBJ2-1,CASSVGVRQFF
TRBV11-3,TRBJ1-1,CASSPGGHPNTEAFF
TRBV7-2,TRBJ1-2,CASTQDPLYGYTF
TRBV7-8,TRBJ2-3,CASSSGQGAGDTQYF
TRBV7-7,TRBJ1-6,CASSLESSGQGSPLHF
TRBV19,TRBJ2-5,CASSSGVVETQYF
TRBV4-3,TRBJ1-4,CASSQDSSGSEKLFF
TRBV5-1,TRBJ2-2,CASVPGGRGAATGELFF
TRBV5-4,TRBJ1-5,CASSTPRTGGLSQPQHF
TRBV28,TRBJ2-5,CASSQAGTSVQETQYF
TRBV7-2,TRBJ1-6,CASSSPRGAYNSPLHF
TRBV7-3,TRBJ2-7,CASSLRATLVDEQYF
TRBV7-6,TRBJ2-7,CASSLAGGALSYEQYF